Each of the 19 T cell receptor beta chains below was sequenced from the same sample in a study of blood T cells in healthy people across ages. A second PCR, run for about 6 to 11 cycles, used a sample-barcoded 5' primer plus a J-beta primer mix. MiXCR, run by TCRdb on the 5' RACE reads, gives a single entry per CDR3 protein. The repertoire includes approximately 730,000 distinct CDR3 sequences, about 40% of them detected once, and 20% to 25% sits in the top ten. Sequencing was done on a sample of blood. These receptors all stem from a woman aged 55 to 70 in good health.

This rearrangement joins TRBV7-8 to TRBJ2-1; D not certain. The CDR3 consists of 14 residues. Between the trimmed V and J ends, which lost 5 bases and 3 bases, there was a span of 11 bases. The V gene's germline CDR1 is SGHVS and CDR2 FQNEAQ. CDR3 nucleotides: TGTGCCAGCAGCGACATAGTGGGCTACAATGAGCAGTTCTTC. It is translated as CASSDIVGYNEQFF.

In its sample, this clonotype was seen once. The CDR3, as DNA: TGTGCCAGCAGTTGGACTAGTACAGAGACCCAGTACTTC. It is translated as CASSWTSTETQYF. The V call is TRBV27, the J call TRBJ2-7; the match to TRBD2 covers 7 bases. Matching the DNA end better, TRBJ2-5 makes the J call doubtful. The CDR3 spans 13 residues. The germline V gene encodes CDR1 MNHEY and CDR2 SMNVEV (reference sequence).

A word on this clonotype: A single base separates this from a much larger clone, so it may be a read error. The J gene is TRBJ2-1, the V gene TRBV4-3; D may be TRBD1 (6 bases). Germline V gene sequence: CDR1 LGHNA, CDR2 YSLEER. This CDR3 region has 13 residues. V dropped 4 bases and J dropped 13 bases, with 17 bases sitting between them. In DNA, the CDR3 is TGCGCCAGCAGCCGGGAACAGGGTGAGACCCAGTTCTTC. This sequence encodes CASSREQGETQFF.

This chain links TRBV4-3 with TRBJ2-7; D is perhaps TRBD1 or TRBD2 (5 bases each). Germline CDR1 is LGHNA and CDR2 is YSLEER. V lost 5 bases and J 3 bases, leaving 11 bases between the germline ends. The CDR3 runs to 13 residues. In DNA, the CDR3 is TGCGCCAGCAGCACAGGCCGGGACTACGAGCAGTACTTC. Amino acid sequence: CASSTGRDYEQYF.

The chain couples TRBV7-2 to TRBJ2-1; tentative D call: TRBD2 (5 bases). The CDR3 has 14 amino acids. Trimming shortened V by 7 bases and J by 13 bases, and 23 bases separated the two germline ends. Germline V CDR1 and CDR2: SGHTA, FQGNSA. The CDR3 here is CASTDARDPGSQFF. CDR3 DNA sequence: TGTGCCAGCACCGACGCGCGAGACCCGGGGAGCCAGTTCTTC.

The chain is built from TRBV29-1 and TRBJ2-5; 8 bases match TRBD1. This CDR3 contains 13 residues. Germline CDR1 reads SQVTM; CDR2 reads ANQGSEA. The J segment lost 5 bases and the V segment lost 6 bases, leaving 8 bases of the junction unmatched. CDR3 region: CSVQAQGAETQYF. Here the CDR3 DNA reads TGCAGCGTCCAGGCTCAGGGGGCGGAGACCCAGTACTTC.

This clonotype was recorded many times. The rearrangement links TRBV9 to TRBJ1-6; TRBD1 aligns across 7 bases. V shed 3 bases, J shed 9 bases, and the junction held 9 bases outside the gene matches. CDR3 length equals 15 residues. Germline V CDR1 and CDR2: SGDLS, YYNGEE. CDR3 region: CASSAGGQPSSPLHF. The CDR3 bases are TGTGCCAGCAGCGCGGGGGGACAGCCGAGTTCACCCCTCCACTTT.

The gene calls are TRBV3-1 and TRBJ2-1, with D possibly being TRBD1 (5 bases). The better agreement between TRBJ2-7 and the DNA end casts doubt on the J call. Germline values: CDR1 LGHDT, CDR2 YNNKEL (reference sequence). This CDR3 is built from 14 residues. Here the CDR3 reads CASSLQPGLYEQYF. CDR3 coding DNA: TGTGCCAGCAGCCTCCAACCAGGGCTCTACGAGCAGTACTTC.

This clonotype was seen a few times. The gene calls are TRBV6-2 or TRBV6-3 and TRBJ2-5, with 7 bases aligning to TRBD1. The germline V gene encodes CDR1 MNHEY and CDR2 SVGEGT. The CDR3 spans 15 residues. Losses at the gene ends were 6 bases for V and 2 bases for J; bases not matched to a gene: 9. The CDR3 loop is CASRESGGNQETQYF. The CDR3, as DNA: TGTGCCAGCAGGGAGTCAGGGGGTAATCAAGAGACCCAGTACTTC.

A word on this clonotype: This clone may be a read error of a much larger clone one base away. The rearrangement uses TRBV10-3 and TRBJ2-6, with a weak D call TRBD1 (6 bases). The CDR3 is 15 residues long. Germline CDR1 reads ENHRY; CDR2 reads SYGVKD. The V end lost 8 bases, the J end lost 0 bases, and 11 bases lay between the germline ends. CDR3 in amino acids: CAIPGTCSGANVLTF. CDR3 bases: TGTGCCATCCCCGGGACATGCTCTGGGGCCAACGTCCTGACTTTC.

As DNA, the CDR3 is TGTGCCAGCAGCCCGGATGGCGGCAGGCTCCCCATATATTTT. It translates to CASSPDGGRLPIYF. The rearrangement joins TRBV7-2 to TRBJ1-3; no reliable D call. The CDR3 length is 14 residues. With 5 bases removed from V and 11 bases from J, the gap between germline ends came to 19 bases. Germline CDR1 reads SGHTA; CDR2 reads FQGNSA.

This clonotype showed up many times. The chain carries TRBV7-3 and TRBJ2-1, with unresolved D. The V end was cut by 8 bases, the J end by 6 bases, with 8 bases between. In germline, CDR1 is SGHTA, CDR2 FQGTGA. The CDR3 covers 11 residues. The CDR3 loop is CASSRGNEQFF. The CDR3 nucleotides read TGTGCCAGCTCCCGCGGCAATGAGCAGTTCTTC. Filled out from reference TRBV7-3 and TRBJ2-1, the complete variable domain reads GAGVSQTPSNKVTEKGKYVELRCDPISGHTALYWYRQSLGQGPEFLIYFQGTGAADDSGLPNDRFFAVRPEGSVSTLKIQRTERGDSAVYLCASSRGNEQFFGPGTRLTVL.

A few counts support this clonotype. The V gene is TRBV5-1, the J gene TRBJ2-7; D perhaps matches TRBD2 (6 bases). Germline V gene data show CDR1 as SGHRS and CDR2 as YFSETQ. This CDR3 has 17 amino acids. The V end lost 0 bases, the J end lost 1 base, and 17 bases lay between the germline ends. The chain's CDR3 is CASSLERVGPRSYEQYF. CDR3 DNA: TGCGCCAGCAGCTTGGAGCGGGTAGGGCCGAGGTCCTACGAGCAGTACTTC.

The rearrangement links TRBV12-3 or TRBV12-4 to TRBJ2-3; 12 bases align to TRBD2. The ends lost 1 base at V and 4 bases at J; junction bases unmatched: 3. The CDR3 covers 16 residues. CDR3 coding DNA: TGTGCCAGCAGTTTAGGGACTAGCGGGACCTCAGATACGCAGTATTTT. Encoded protein: CASSLGTSGTSDTQYF.

The rearrangement uses TRBV20-1 and TRBJ1-2, with D maybe TRBD1 (5 bases). The CDR3 sequence is 17 residues long. Germline CDR1 is DFQATT and CDR2 is SNEGSKA (reference sequence). Trimming took off 0 bases at V and 3 bases at J, with 20 bases between the two ends. In DNA form, the CDR3 reads TGCAGTGCTAGAGATTTCAGCGGGGGGAGGGCGGACTATGGCTACACCTTC. Translated: CSARDFSGGRADYGYTF.

In this sample, this clonotype turned up a few times. V gene TRBV2 combines with J gene TRBJ2-2; TRBD1 aligns across 9 bases. Germline CDR1 reads SNHLY; CDR2 reads FYNNEI. The CDR3 runs 14 residues. J gave up 5 bases and V 4 bases, and 2 bases lay outside the gene matches. The CDR3 nucleotides read TGTGCCAGCAGTGGACAGGGGGGGACCGGGGAGCTGTTTTTT. This encodes CASSGQGGTGELFF.

V gene TRBV5-1 combines with J gene TRBJ2-7; 9 bases map to TRBD1. The CDR3 spans 16 residues. Germline V CDR1 and CDR2: SGHRS, YFSETQ. With V trimmed by 5 bases and J by 7 bases, 16 bases remained unmatched. The DNA of the CDR3 is TGCGCCAGCAGGCCCCATCCGGGACAGGGCTCGAAGGAGCAGTACTTC. Translation gives CASRPHPGQGSKEQYF.

Written as DNA, the CDR3 is TGCGCCAGCAGCCAAGGAGCATTGTCTAGCTATGGCTACACCTTC. Its protein is CASSQGALSSYGYTF. The rearrangement uses TRBV4-3 and TRBJ1-2; D remains ambiguous. The V gene lost 1 base and the J gene lost 4 bases, with 13 bases spanning the gap. Germline assignment: CDR1 LGHNA and CDR2 YSLEER. This CDR3 is built from 15 residues.

The rearrangement joins TRBV20-1 to TRBJ2-3; no clear D. V was pared by 1 base and J by 0 bases, with 8 bases between. CDR1 and CDR2 from the germline V gene are DFQATT and SNEGSKA (reference sequence). The CDR3 has 14 amino acids. CDR3 coding DNA: TGCAGTGCTAGAGTCCCAGTAAGCACAGATACGCAGTATTTT. Protein: CSARVPVSTDTQYF.